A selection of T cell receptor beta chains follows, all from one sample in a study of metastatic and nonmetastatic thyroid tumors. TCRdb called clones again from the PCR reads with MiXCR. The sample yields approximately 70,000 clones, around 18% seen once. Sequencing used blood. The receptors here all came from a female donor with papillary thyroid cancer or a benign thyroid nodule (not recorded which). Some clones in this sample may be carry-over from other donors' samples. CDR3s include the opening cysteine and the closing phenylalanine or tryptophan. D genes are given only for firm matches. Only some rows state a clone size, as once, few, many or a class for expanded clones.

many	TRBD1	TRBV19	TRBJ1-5	TGTGCCAGTAGTAGGGAGGGGACAGGGGGCAATCAGCCCCAGCATTTT	CASSREGTGGNQPQHF
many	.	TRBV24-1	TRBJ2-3	TGTGCCACTGGTCGGGACGGAACAGATACGCAGTATTTT	CATGRDGTDTQYF
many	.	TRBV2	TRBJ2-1	TGTGCCAGCAGTGAAGAGGGCCTCGCGACGGAGAAAGATGAGCAGTTCTTC	CASSEEGLATEKDEQFF
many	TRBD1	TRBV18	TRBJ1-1	TGTGCCAGCTCAATAGGGACAGGGGGCCGGAACACTGAAGCTTTCTTT	CASSIGTGGRNTEAFF
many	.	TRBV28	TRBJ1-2	TGTGCCAGCAGTTTATCAAGCCCGACGTTTAACTATGGCTACACCTTC	CASSLSSPTFNYGYTF
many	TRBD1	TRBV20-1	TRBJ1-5	TGCAGTGCAAGGACAGGGGTGGTTCAGCCCCAGCATTTT	CSARTGVVQPQHF
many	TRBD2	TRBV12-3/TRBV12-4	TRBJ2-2	TGTGCCAGCAGTTTTAGCGGGACGTCGGCCGGGGAGCTGTTTTTT	CASSFSGTSAGELFF
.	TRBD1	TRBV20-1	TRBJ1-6	TGCAGTGCTTTAGGACAGGGGGCGAATTCACCCCTCCACTTT	CSALGQGANSPLHF
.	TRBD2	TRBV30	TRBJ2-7	TGTGCCTGGAGTACGTGGACTAGCTCGGGCGAGCAGTACTTC	CAWSTWTSSGEQYF
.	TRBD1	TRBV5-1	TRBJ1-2	TGCGCCAGCAGCAGCGGACAGGCTGGGGCAGGCTACACCTTC	CASSSGQAGAGYTF
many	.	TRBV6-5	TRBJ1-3	TGTGCCAGCAGTTCCTTTCAGGGTGCAAACACCATATATTTT	CASSSFQGANTIYF
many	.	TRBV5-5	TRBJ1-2	TGTGCCAGCAGCTTGTATTGGGGGGTCTCTAACTATGGCTACACCTTC	CASSLYWGVSNYGYTF
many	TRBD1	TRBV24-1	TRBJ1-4	TGTGCCGCCGGGACAGGGAAACATGAAAAACTGTTTTTT	CAAGTGKHEKLFF
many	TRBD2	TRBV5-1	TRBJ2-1	TGCGCCAGCAGCCTGACCCCCTGGACTAGCGGGAGTAATGAGCAGTTCTTC	CASSLTPWTSGSNEQFF
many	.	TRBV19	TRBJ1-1	TGTGCCAGTAGTACCACAGGGTACACTGAAGCTTTCTTT	CASSTTGYTEAFF
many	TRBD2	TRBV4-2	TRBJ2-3	TGTGCCAGCAGCCAAAGACTAGCGGAACCCACAGATACGCAGTATTTT	CASSQRLAEPTDTQYF
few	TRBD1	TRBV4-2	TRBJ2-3	TGTGCCAGCAGCCTACGACAGGGGCGGGGAGATACGCAGTATTTT	CASSLRQGRGDTQYF
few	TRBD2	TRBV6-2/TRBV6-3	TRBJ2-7	TGTGCCAGCCGCGGCGGGAGGGGGCATGAGCAGTACTTC	CASRGGRGHEQYF
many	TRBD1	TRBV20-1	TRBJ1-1	TGCAGTGCTAGCGGGACAGAACTGAACACTGAAGCTTTCTTT	CSASGTELNTEAFF
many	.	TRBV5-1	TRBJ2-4	TGCGCCAGCAGCAGGGGACTGGAGAACATTCAGTACTTC	CASSRGLENIQYF
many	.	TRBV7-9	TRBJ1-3	TGTGCCAGCAGCTTAAACTCAGGCACACTACTCTCTGGAAACACCATATATTTT	CASSLNSGTLLSGNTIYF
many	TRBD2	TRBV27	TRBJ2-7	TGTGCCAGCAGCGTAAAAGCGGGACCTCCCTACGAGCAGTACTTC	CASSVKAGPPYEQYF
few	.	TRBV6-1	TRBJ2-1	TGTGCCAGCAGTAATCCGGGACACAATTACAATGAGCAGTTCTTC	CASSNPGHNYNEQFF
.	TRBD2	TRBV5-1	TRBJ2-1	TGCGCCAGCAGCTTTGTGGGAGGGCAGGGTGAGCAGTTCTTC	CASSFVGGQGEQFF
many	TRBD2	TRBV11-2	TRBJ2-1	TGTGCCAGCAGCTTAGAGGGACTAGCGGGAGTCAGTTACAATGAGCAGTTCTTC	CASSLEGLAGVSYNEQFF
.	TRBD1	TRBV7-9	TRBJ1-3	TGTGCCAGCCACGTAGGGACAGGGGTTGGAAACACCATATATTTT	CASHVGTGVGNTIYF
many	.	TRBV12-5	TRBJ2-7	TGTGCTAGTGCCAGGGGTCCCATCATCCACGAGCAGTACTTC	CASARGPIIHEQYF
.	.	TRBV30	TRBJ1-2	TGTGCCTGGAATGTGGCACCTTCTTACTATGGCTACACCTTC	CAWNVAPSYYGYTF
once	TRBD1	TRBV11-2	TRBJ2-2	TGTGCCAGTAGCCAAACTGGGACAGGGCTTGCCGGGGAGCTGTTTTTT	CASSQTGTGLAGELFF
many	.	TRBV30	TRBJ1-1	TGTGCCTGGAGTGTACCTCGGACGGGGAACACTGAAGCTTTCTTT	CAWSVPRTGNTEAFF
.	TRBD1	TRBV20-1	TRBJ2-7	TGCAGTGCTACAAAGACAGGGGGCTTGTACGAGCAGTACTTC	CSATKTGGLYEQYF
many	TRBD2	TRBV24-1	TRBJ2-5	TGTGCCACCAGTGATTCGGGGACTAGCGGGAGAGGGCAAGAGACCCAGTACTTC	CATSDSGTSGRGQETQYF
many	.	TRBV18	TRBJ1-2	TGTGCCAGCTCACCACAGATGGATAACTATGGCTACACCTTC	CASSPQMDNYGYTF
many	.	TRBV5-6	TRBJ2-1	TGTGCCAGCAGCTTAAGGGGACCCGGCTACAATGAGCAGTTCTTC	CASSLRGPGYNEQFF
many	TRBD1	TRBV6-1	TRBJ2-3	TGTGCCAGCGCGACAGGGGGCAGCACAGATACGCAGTATTTT	CASATGGSTDTQYF
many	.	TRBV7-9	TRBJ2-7	TGTGCCAGCGCCAGCCGGTTTCGGGCCTACGAGCAGTACTTC	CASASRFRAYEQYF
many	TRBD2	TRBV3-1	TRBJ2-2	TGTGCCAGCAGCCCGACTAGCGGGAGAGAGGCAGGGGAGCTGTTTTTT	CASSPTSGREAGELFF
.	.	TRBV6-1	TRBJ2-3	TGTGCCAGCAGTGAACTCGCGGATACGCAGTATTTT	CASSELADTQYF
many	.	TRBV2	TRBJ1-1	TGTGCCAGCAGTGAGGGCTTGGCGAGCACTGAAGCTTTCTTT	CASSEGLASTEAFF
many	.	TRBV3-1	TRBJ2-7	TGTGCCAGCAGTCCCTCCTACGAGCAGTACTTC	CASSPSYEQYF
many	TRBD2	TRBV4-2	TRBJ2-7	TGTGCCAGCAGCCAGACACTAGCGGGAGGCTACGAGCAGTACTTC	CASSQTLAGGYEQYF
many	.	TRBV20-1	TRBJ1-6	TGCAGTGCTATGCAAGACGGGTCACCCCTCCACTTT	CSAMQDGSPLHF
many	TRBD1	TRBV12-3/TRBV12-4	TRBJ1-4	TGTGCCAGCAGCCTGGACAGGGGTTCGCGAAAACTGTTTTTT	CASSLDRGSRKLFF
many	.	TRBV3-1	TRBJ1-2	TGTGCCAGCAGTCTCAGTAGTTATGGCTACACCTTC	CASSLSSYGYTF
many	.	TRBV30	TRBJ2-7	TGTGCCTGGAGTGTAATCCCCTCACAGGGGAGGTACGAGCAGTACTTC	CAWSVIPSQGRYEQYF
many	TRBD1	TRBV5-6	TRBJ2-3	TGTGCCAGCAGCAGCGACAGGGGAGCAGATACGCAGTATTTT	CASSSDRGADTQYF
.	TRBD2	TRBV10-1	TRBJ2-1	TGCGCCAGCTCCCCAGGAACTAGCGGGAGAAATGAGCAGTTCTTC	CASSPGTSGRNEQFF
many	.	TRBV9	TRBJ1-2	TGTGCCAGCAGCGTAACAACTAGCTATGGCTACACCTTC	CASSVTTSYGYTF
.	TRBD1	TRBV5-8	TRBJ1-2	TGTGCCAGCAGCTTGTATGACAGGGAGTTGGAAGGCTACACCTTC	CASSLYDRELEGYTF
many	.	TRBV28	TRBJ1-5	TGTGCCAGCAGTTTCGCGACAAAGGGGCGAAATCAGCCCCAGCATTTT	CASSFATKGRNQPQHF